This T cell receptor (beta chain) is drawn from a study of cytomegalovirus exposure and HLA in healthy donors. Study results and caveats: Reported findings show TCR beta sequences accurately forecast HLA-A and HLA-B alleles in most subjects. Apart from CMV serostatus, no immune exposure information was available.

In this sample, this clone turned up a few times. As yet, its antigen is unknown. A multiplex PCR was run with 60 Vbeta primers and 13 Jbeta primers. Only in-frame clones appear in the TCRdb table, and some are missing; sequencing was by immunoSEQ multiplex PCR. The repertoire holds 80,000 or so clones, with roughly two thirds as singletons. CDR3 length equals 14 residues. The V gene lost 6 bases and the J gene lost 1 base, with 12 bases spanning the gap. Germline V gene lookup returns CDR1 LGHNA and CDR2 YNFKEQ. Sequences were obtained from PBMCs. V usage is TRBV4-2 and J usage is TRBJ1-1; D perhaps matches TRBD1 (5 bases). The sequence derives from a woman aged 50 to 60 in good health and CMV-seropositive. This CDR3 reads CASRGGSWNTEAFF. For the CDR3, the DNA is TGTGCCAGCAGGGGGGGTTCTTGGAACACTGAAGCTTTCTTT.